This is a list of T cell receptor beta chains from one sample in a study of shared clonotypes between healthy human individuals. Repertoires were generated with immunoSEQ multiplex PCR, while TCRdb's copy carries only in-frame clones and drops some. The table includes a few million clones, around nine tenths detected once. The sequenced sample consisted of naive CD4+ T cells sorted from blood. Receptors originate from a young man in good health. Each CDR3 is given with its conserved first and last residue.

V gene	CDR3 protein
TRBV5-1	CASSVRENEQFF
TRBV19	CASSPTGWGNEQFF
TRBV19	CASTRTTGGSGGYTF
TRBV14	CASSHRGSTVYSGANVLTF
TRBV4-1	CASRQTFMDRVHTEAFF
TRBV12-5	CASGKGSYEQFF
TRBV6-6	CASSPLGGTQYF
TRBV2	CASRADANYGYTF
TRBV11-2	CASSFTGAGADTQYF
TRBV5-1	CASSLGQGGAKNIQYF
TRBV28	CASSLKGGSTDTQYF
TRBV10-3	CAISGGLLTGELFF
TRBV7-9	CASYLPAGNRSEAFF
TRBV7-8	CASSLSGQVGSYEQYF
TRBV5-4	CASSPGTGSYEQYF
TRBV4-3	CASSQAGLGVYEQYF
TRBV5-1	CASSLEDNEQFF
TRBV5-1	CASSPRDRGQGGYTF
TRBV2	CASSEGIGGHPQYF
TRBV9	CASSSRDGPSYNEQFF
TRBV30	CAWSVLDYNEQFF
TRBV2	CASSDREEKLFF
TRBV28	CASSNGMNYGYTF
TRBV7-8	CATGRVAGVASEQYF
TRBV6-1	CASSVSPRTQYF
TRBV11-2	CASSLDGSYGYTF
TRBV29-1	CSVPRASGELFF
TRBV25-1	CASTRTSGSRNEQFF
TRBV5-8	CASRDTGELFF
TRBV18	CASSLRDRAYNEQFF